The 10 T cell receptor beta chains below all came from one sample that was sequenced in a study of response to subunit inactivated influenza vaccine. TCRdb called the RT-PCR reads again in MiXCR, with one record for every CDR3 protein. The sample has a few hundred thousand distinct CDR3 sequences, around 15% seen once. The sample here was PBMCs from blood, taken about 13 days after vaccination. These receptors were obtained from a man aged 50-60 years who received an inactivated influenza vaccine.

CDR3 bases: TGTGCCAGCAGCTTAAAAGTTGGCGCTAGGCAGTACTTC. Encoded protein: CASSLKVGARQYF. The V call is TRBV7-2, the J call TRBJ2-7; D is unresolved. With 2 bases removed from V and 9 bases from J, the gap between germline ends came to 14 bases. Germline CDR1 and CDR2: SGHTA and FQGNSA. The CDR3 runs to 13 residues.

J is TRBJ2-3 and V is TRBV7-6; TRBD2 agrees at 9 bases. Trimming at V came to 2 bases and at J to 2 bases, leaving 14 bases not matched to a gene. The CDR3 has 19 amino acids. Germline-derived CDR1 and CDR2 are SGHVS and FNYEAQ. CDR3 protein: CASSLNSGSFPHFTDTQYF. CDR3 nucleotide sequence: TGTGCCAGCAGCTTAAATAGCGGGAGCTTCCCCCACTTCACAGATACGCAGTATTTT.

This clonotype was seen more than once but under ten times. The J gene is TRBJ2-3, the V gene TRBV7-2; 10 bases agree with TRBD2. The ends lost 2 bases at V and 2 bases at J; junction bases unmatched: 7. Germline values: CDR1 SGHTA, CDR2 FQGNSA. The CDR3 spans 17 residues. CDR3 nucleotides: TGTGCCAGCAGCTTACCCCTAGCGGGGGACCTCACAGATACGCAGTATTTT. As protein: CASSLPLAGDLTDTQYF.

This clonotype has more than one count but fewer than ten. V is TRBV6-2 or TRBV6-3 and J is TRBJ2-3; 7 bases align to TRBD2. The V gene end was trimmed by 6 bases and the J gene end by 9 bases; junction bases not matched to a gene: 9. The CDR3 has 13 residues. Looked up from germline, CDR1 is MNHEY and CDR2 is SVGEGT. CDR3 residues: CASSPSGTTTQYF. As DNA, the CDR3 is TGTGCCAGCAGCCCGTCCGGGACTACAACGCAGTATTTT.

This chain links TRBV5-1 with TRBJ2-5, with D unresolved. CDR1 SGHRS and CDR2 YFSETQ come from the germline V gene. The CDR3 length is 15 residues. Between the trimmed V and J ends, which lost 0 bases and 4 bases, there was a span of 13 bases. The CDR3 nucleotides are TGCGCCAGCAGCTTGGGTGCCGGGCCCCGAGAGACCCAGTACTTC. Its translation: CASSLGAGPRETQYF.

This clonotype was recorded a few times. This chain links TRBV6-2 or TRBV6-3 with TRBJ1-1; D may be TRBD1 (5 bases). Germline V lookup: CDR1 MNHEY, CDR2 SVGEGT. The CDR3 consists of 14 residues. The germline V and J ends were trimmed by 2 bases and 1 base, with 8 bases remaining between them. The CDR3 coding sequence is TGTGCCAGCAGTTACGGGACTTCGAACACTGAAGCTTTCTTT. Encoded protein: CASSYGTSNTEAFF.

This clonotype was seen only a few times. The chain uses TRBV7-2 and TRBJ2-2; D may be TRBD1 (6 bases). CDR3 size: 14 residues. Looked up from germline, CDR1 is SGHTA and CDR2 is FQGNSA. The V end lost 3 bases, the J end lost 5 bases, and 10 bases lay between the germline ends. The CDR3, as DNA: TGTGCCAGCAGCTTCATCAGGGGTACCGGGGAGCTGTTTTTT. It encodes CASSFIRGTGELFF.

The chain couples TRBV20-1 to TRBJ2-7; 9 bases fit TRBD1. V shed 4 bases and J 7 bases; nucleotides not matched to a gene: 8. The CDR3 consists of 13 residues. The V gene's germline CDR1 is DFQATT and CDR2 SNEGSKA (reference sequence). CDR3 residues: CSATGDRAQEQYF. The CDR3 DNA reads as TGCAGTGCTACAGGGGACAGGGCTCAGGAGCAGTACTTC.

Only a few counts were recorded for this clonotype. This chain connects TRBV3-1 to TRBJ1-2; D is unclear. V was pared by 2 bases and J by 8 bases, with 12 bases between. The CDR3 sequence is 13 residues long. The germline CDR1 and CDR2 sequences are LGHDT and YNNKEL (reference sequence). Here the CDR3 reads CASSQQNIPGYTF. CDR3 DNA: TGTGCCAGCAGCCAACAAAATATCCCCGGCTACACCTTC.

This clonotype has only a few counts. The chain has TRBV9 and TRBJ2-1; 12 bases line up with TRBD2. Germline loops: CDR1 SGDLS, CDR2 YYNGEE. The ends lost 3 bases at V and 10 bases at J; junction bases unmatched: 17. The CDR3 spans 18 residues. The CDR3 loop reads CASSDDHQPSGRDGEQFF. The CDR3 region has the DNA TGTGCCAGCAGCGACGACCATCAGCCTAGCGGGAGGGATGGGGAGCAGTTCTTC.